The 18 T cell receptor beta chains reported below all come from one sample, sequenced in a study of cytomegalovirus exposure and HLA in healthy donors. TCRdb's copy holds only in-frame clones and misses some; the assay was immunoSEQ multiplex PCR. The repertoire holds tens of thousands of clones, around 85% seen once, with about 3% in the top ten. Input material: PBMCs. The source is a young man in good health and CMV-seronegative.

The V gene is TRBV9, the J gene TRBJ1-4; the match to TRBD1 covers 9 bases. Looked up from germline, CDR1 is SGDLS and CDR2 is YYNGEE. There are 15 residues in the CDR3. J was trimmed by 8 bases and V by 4 bases; bases with no gene match: 9. The CDR3 protein is CASSTTTGGGEKLFF. The CDR3 DNA sequence: TGTGCCAGCAGCACAACGACAGGGGGTGGGGAAAAACTGTTTTTT.

The V and J genes are TRBV18 and TRBJ2-7; 14 nucleotides align to TRBD2. V trimming: 6 bases; J trimming: 3 bases; junction bases outside the gene matches: 7. Germline V gene sequence: CDR1 KGHSH, CDR2 LQKENI. This CDR3 comprises 16 residues. The CDR3 is CASSRRGTSGSYEQYV. CDR3 sequence (DNA): TGTGCCAGCTCCCGCAGGGGGACTAGCGGGAGCTACGAGCAGTACGTC.

The V and J genes are TRBV5-1 and TRBJ2-5; 11 bases are a match to TRBD2. The CDR3 runs to 15 residues. The germline V gene encodes CDR1 SGHRS and CDR2 YFSETQ. Losses at the gene ends were 2 bases for V and 4 bases for J; bases not matched to a gene: 4. CDR3 nucleotide sequence: TGCGCCAGCAGCTTATATAGCGGGAGGGGAGAGACCCAGTACTTC. Its protein is CASSLYSGRGETQYF. Supplemented by reference TRBV5-1 and TRBJ2-5, the full variable domain reads KAGVTQTPRYLIKTRGQQVTLSCSPISGHRSVSWYQQTPGQGLQFLFEYFSETQRNKGNFPGRFSGRQFSNSRSEMNVSTLELGDSALYLCASSLYSGRGETQYFGPGTRLLVL.

The V call is TRBV7-2, the J call TRBJ1-2; D remains unclear. Germline V CDR1 and CDR2: SGHTA, FQGNSA. The ends were cut back, 0 bases at V and 9 bases at J, with 11 bases in the middle. The CDR3 contains 13 residues. The CDR3 bases are TGTGCCAGCAGCTTAGCGCGGCGGGGAAGCTACACCTTC. Amino acids: CASSLARRGSYTF.

The chain recombines TRBV19 with TRBJ2-7, with 8 bases identical to TRBD2. The V gene's germline CDR1 is LNHDA and CDR2 SQIVND (reference sequence). V lost 5 bases, J lost 1 base, and 4 bases stayed unmatched. The CDR3 contains 14 residues. The CDR3 coding sequence is TGTGCCAGTAGTGCGACTAGCGTTTCCTACGAGCAGTACGTC. It encodes CASSATSVSYEQYV.

The gene calls are TRBV5-6 and TRBJ1-1; maybe TRBD1 (5 bases). The CDR3 has 13 residues. The V end was cut by 5 bases, the J end by 8 bases, with 16 bases between. Germline V gene data show CDR1 as SGHDT and CDR2 as YYEEEE. As DNA, the CDR3 is TGTGCCAGCAGGCCACAGGCAGCCGGGGAAGCTTTCTTT. Encoded protein: CASRPQAAGEAFF. Filled out from reference TRBV5-6 and TRBJ1-1, the complete variable domain reads DAGVTQSPTHLIKTRGQQVTLRCSPKSGHDTVSWYQQALGQGPQFIFQYYEEEERQRGNFPDRFSGHQFPNYSSELNVNALLLGDSALYLCASRPQAAGEAFFGQGTRLTVV.

This clone turned up a few times. The chain has TRBV19 and TRBJ1-1, with D hard to call. Germline-derived CDR1 and CDR2 are LNHDA and SQIVND (reference sequence). The CDR3 is 11 residues long. Trimming cost V 6 bases and J 4 bases, with 6 bases left between them. The CDR3 protein is CASRAATEAFF. The CDR3 DNA reads as TGTGCCAGTAGGGCGGCCACTGAAGCTTTCTTT.

This chain uses TRBV4-2 with TRBJ1-4; perhaps TRBD1 as D (6 bases). Germline CDR1 reads LGHNA; CDR2 reads YNFKEQ. The germline V and J ends were trimmed by 1 base and 8 bases, with 11 bases remaining between them. This CDR3 comprises 14 residues. Written as DNA, the CDR3 is TGTGCCAGCAGCCAAGGGCAGGGGTTGGAAAAACTGTTTTTT. Translated, it gives CASSQGQGLEKLFF.

The rearrangement joins TRBV5-6 to TRBJ2-5; 8 nucleotides match TRBD1. The CDR3 has 19 residues. Germline CDR1 is SGHDT and CDR2 is YYEEEE. With 0 bases clipped from V and 4 bases from J, the junction kept 17 bases outside the gene matches. The CDR3 DNA reads TGTGCCAGCAGCTTGGGAAATGGACAGGGACGAGGTGTCATAGAGACCCAGTACTTC. This sequence encodes CASSLGNGQGRGVIETQYF.

This chain links TRBV7-2 with TRBJ2-1; possible D gene TRBD2, 6 bases. The CDR3 length is 13 residues. Trimming removed 1 base at V and 7 bases at J, with 8 bases between. CDR1 and CDR2 from the germline V gene are SGHTA and FQGNSA. As DNA, the CDR3 is TGTGCCAGCAGCTTAGTGGGGGGAAATGAGCAGTTCTTC. Its protein is CASSLVGGNEQFF.

This clone occurred once. This chain joins TRBV7-9 and TRBJ2-3; 9 bases agree with TRBD1. The V gene's germline CDR1 is SEHNR and CDR2 FQNEAQ (reference sequence). The length of the CDR3 is 16 residues. The trim removed 2 bases at V and 4 bases at J, leaving 7 bases unmatched. The CDR3 spells CASSLWRDRAADTQYF. CDR3 DNA sequence: TGTGCCAGCAGCTTATGGAGGGACAGGGCAGCAGATACGCAGTATTTT.

The chain has TRBV6-6 and TRBJ2-2, with a tentative D call TRBD2 (5 bases). This CDR3 is built from 15 residues. V was shortened by 6 bases and J by 4 bases, with 15 bases between the two germline ends. From germline, CDR1 is MNHNY and CDR2 SVGAGI (reference sequence). CDR3 nucleotides: TGTGCCAGCAGCCGCGGGTGGGGTTCCACCGGGGAGCTGTTTTTT. Translating gives CASSRGWGSTGELFF.

The chain couples TRBV29-1 to TRBJ2-5, with 8 bases that match TRBD1. CDR3 length: 15 residues. V was pared by 3 bases and J by 2 bases, with 8 bases of the junction left unmatched. Germline-derived CDR1 and CDR2 are SQVTM and ANQGSEA. The CDR3: CSVDRTGRGQETQYF. In DNA, the CDR3 is TGCAGCGTTGACCGGACAGGGAGAGGGCAAGAGACCCAGTACTTC.

This chain joins TRBV5-1 and TRBJ2-5; D is perhaps TRBD2 (7 bases). The CDR3 runs 18 residues. The V end lost 4 bases, the J end lost 5 bases, and 27 bases lay between the germline ends. Germline V CDR1 and CDR2: SGHRS, YFSETQ. The CDR3 reads CASSRRGGGHRGFETQYF. The CDR3 nucleotides read TGCGCCAGCAGCCGACGGGGCGGGGGCCATAGAGGGTTTGAGACCCAGTACTTC.

The V gene is TRBV7-3, the J gene TRBJ2-3; possible D gene TRBD1, 6 bases. Germline V gene lookup returns CDR1 SGHTA and CDR2 FQGTGA. The CDR3 has 16 residues. The V end lost 5 bases, the J end lost 5 bases, and 20 bases lay between the germline ends. CDR3 in amino acids: CASSPSRGRGLDTQYF. CDR3 coding DNA: TGTGCCAGCAGCCCGTCTAGGGGCAGGGGATTAGATACGCAGTATTTT.

The chain is built from TRBV4-1 and TRBJ1-5, with D hard to call. There are 16 residues in the CDR3. Between the trimmed V and J ends, which lost 0 bases and 0 bases, there was a span of 9 bases. Germline V lookup: CDR1 MGHRA, CDR2 YSYEKL. DNA of the CDR3: TGCGCCAGCAGCCAAGAATCGGTTTATAGCAATCAGCCCCAGCATTTT. Its translation: CASSQESVYSNQPQHF.

This chain joins TRBV5-4 and TRBJ2-2, with 7 bases matching TRBD1. This CDR3 region has 15 residues. V dropped 3 bases and J dropped 6; count of bases not matched to a gene: 8. Germline V gene data show CDR1 as SGHNT and CDR2 as YYREEE (reference sequence). In DNA form, the CDR3 reads TGTGCCAGCAGCTCAAGACAGGGACGCGCCGGGGAGCTGTTTTTT. This sequence encodes CASSSRQGRAGELFF.

The chain combines TRBV5-1 with TRBJ1-2, with 9 bases fitting TRBD1. V was pared by 0 bases and J by 7 bases, with 7 bases of the junction left unmatched. Germline V CDR1 and CDR2: SGHRS, YFSETQ. The CDR3 loop spans 15 amino acids. The CDR3 bases are TGCGCCAGCAGCTTGGCGGGACAGGGTTCTGGTGGCTACACCTTC. This sequence encodes CASSLAGQGSGGYTF.